The T cell receptor (beta chain) described here comes from a study of spatial heterogeneity in lung cancer. Study-level information: Compared with alpha-chain sequences, beta-chain sequences were consistently detected in greater numbers.

Germline loops: CDR1 SGHRS, CDR2 YFSETQ. The V gene end was trimmed by 4 bases and the J gene end by 7 bases; junction bases not matched to a gene: 5. This CDR3 is built from 15 residues. In TCRdb, the 5' RACE reads were re-called with MiXCR into one record per CDR3 protein. The table lists under 25,000 distinct CDR3 sequences, 4.5% to 7% of them singletons. This sample's time point: sample taken at primary tumor resection. The approximately 69 donors had untreated early-stage non-small cell lung cancer. Sequencing covered unsorted whole RNA taken from tumor, nontumor lung or frozen PBMC. This clonotype has a count of ten or more.

The chain is built from TRBV5-1 and TRBJ2-1, with 13 positions matching TRBD2. The receptor comes from a male donor with early-stage non-small cell lung cancer. The sample was PBMCs, taken at surgery. This CDR3 reads CASSQLAGGQNEQFF. The DNA of the CDR3 is TGCGCCAGCAGCCAACTAGCGGGGGGGCAAAATGAGCAGTTCTTC.